This TCR beta chain derives from a study of cytomegalovirus exposure and HLA in healthy donors. The primer mix had 60 Vbeta and 13 Jbeta primers. Only in-frame clones appear in the TCRdb table, and some are missing; sequencing was by immunoSEQ multiplex PCR. The sample has approximately 130,000 clones, around 80% seen once; the top ten hold around 2.5%. The length of the CDR3 is 18 residues. CDR1 and CDR2 from the germline V gene are SEHNR and FQNEAQ (reference sequence). V lost 3 bases, J lost 0 bases, and 11 bases stayed unmatched. Study conclusions and caveats: In a later analysis, TCR beta V- and J-gene trimming showed a link to a missense DCLRE1C variant. What was likely a sequencing artifact was a cluster of highly shared sequence variants. Analyzed later, association rates of TCRs varied across HLA loci, with DRB1 most and HLA-C fewest. When a later analysis compared HLA-associated TCR beta chains with equally common others, the HLA-associated chains turned out to be more clonally expanded and to have lower generation probabilities.

As to this clone: Its antigen is not known.

This chain uses TRBV7-9 with TRBJ1-1, with 9 nucleotides matching TRBD1. This sequence originates from a boy between 2 and 15 years old in good health and CMV-seronegative. Sequencing input: PBMCs. In DNA, the CDR3 is TGTGCCAGCAGCTTTGTCGGGGGGACAGGGATCATGAACACTGAAGCTTTCTTT. This translates into CASSFVGGTGIMNTEAFF.